A few counts support the clone carrying this TCR beta chain. This sample was taken from a study of blood T cells in healthy people across ages. Study-wide background: Through template switching, about one barcoded beta molecule was captured per two T cells, as measured in model experiments.

Germline CDR1 is SGHRS and CDR2 is YFSETQ. The CDR3 spans 13 residues. The draw of peripheral blood yielded ten milliliters from each donor. Then a second PCR, running roughly 7 to 11 cycles, was carried out with a sample-barcoded 5' primer and a J-beta primer mix. Using its own MiXCR run on the 5' RACE reads, TCRdb lists one record per CDR3 protein. The sample lists some 1,500,000 distinct CDR3 sequences, approximately 42% occurring once. J is TRBJ2-5 and V is TRBV5-1, with a possible D match to TRBD2 (5 bases). The DNA matches TRBJ2-7 better at its end, which makes the J call doubtful. What was sequenced was blood. This TCR was recovered from a woman aged 18-35 years in good health. The CDR3: CASSVDSGYEQYF. The CDR3 nucleotides are TGCGCCAGCAGCGTGGACTCGGGGTACGAGCAGTACTTC.